Listed below are T cell receptor beta chains from one sample, sequenced in a study of T-cell memory formation after mild COVID-19. From the 5' RACE reads, TCRdb called clonotypes with MiXCR, one entry per CDR3 protein. In the table there are 350,000 to 450,000 distinct CDR3 sequences, around 30% of which are singletons. The sample was PBMCs or a T cell subset sorted from them (not recorded which). Source of these receptors: an adult woman who had mild COVID-19 (a few samples of this study predate the infection). Cell type and time point are not known. Each CDR3 is given with its conserved first and last residue. A row's size may be missing; if present it is once, few, many or a size class.

size | J | V | CDR3
. | TRBJ1-5 | TRBV6-2/TRBV6-3 | CASAFNRTPQHF
. | TRBJ2-1 | TRBV7-3 | CASSPWGAGGRNEQFF
. | TRBJ2-5 | TRBV12-3/TRBV12-4 | CASSLSGTGGAETQYF
few | TRBJ2-1 | TRBV3-1 | CASSQESNEQFF
. | TRBJ1-1 | TRBV29-1 | CSVGGQMGTEAFF
many | TRBJ2-1 | TRBV5-1 | CASSIAPNEQFF
. | TRBJ2-1 | TRBV24-1 | CATSETGTSSYNEQFF
. | TRBJ2-7 | TRBV3-1 | CASRTSGGTYEQYF
. | TRBJ2-1 | TRBV12-3/TRBV12-4 | CASSSYRTGMNEQFF
few | TRBJ2-5 | TRBV7-3 | CASSLNGGRQETQYF
. | TRBJ2-5 | TRBV5-1 | CASSRQRDSQTQYF
. | TRBJ2-1 | TRBV12-3/TRBV12-4 | CASSPPTLDKHNEQFF
. | TRBJ2-3 | TRBV9 | CASSYQGRDPPYF
few | TRBJ2-3 | TRBV27 | CASRVGAYTDTQYF
. | TRBJ2-1 | TRBV12-3/TRBV12-4 | CASSRLAGPSYNEQFF
. | TRBJ1-4 | TRBV7-9 | CASSGRTEAVEKLFF
. | TRBJ2-3 | TRBV5-1 | CASSSDQGYGTDTQYF
. | TRBJ2-1 | TRBV7-9 | CASSGGGGRAYNEQFF
many | TRBJ2-5 | TRBV4-2 | CASSQPLSRGGDQETQYF
. | TRBJ1-5 | TRBV21-1 | CASSTPGTGVVCNQPQHF
many | TRBJ2-3 | TRBV5-1 | CASSFNPGGRGDTQYF
. | TRBJ2-1 | TRBV7-3 | CASSFSSGIYNEQFF
few | TRBJ2-3 | TRBV7-9 | CASSLEVGPDTQYF